The 18 T cell receptor beta chains below were found in one sample sequenced in a study of cytomegalovirus exposure and HLA in healthy donors. The PCR had 60 Vbeta and 13 Jbeta primers. Here immunoSEQ multiplex PCR was the method, and the copy in TCRdb shows in-frame clones only, minus some. The profile shows 150,000 to 200,000 clones, roughly four fifths of them singletons. What was sequenced was PBMCs. Receptors were obtained from a man in his forties or fifties in good health and CMV-seronegative.

The chain is built from TRBV27 and TRBJ1-3, with 7 bases fitting TRBD1. Germline CDR1 MNHEY, CDR2 SMNVEV (reference sequence). This CDR3 has 15 amino acids. Losses at the gene ends were 8 bases for V and 4 bases for J; bases not matched to a gene: 11. Here the CDR3 DNA reads TGTGCCAGCGCCAGACAGGGACCGGTCGGAAACACCATATATTTT. This translates into CASARQGPVGNTIYF.

In its sample, this clone was seen a few times. V and J are TRBV5-6 and TRBJ2-5; D not resolved. Trimming left V 1 base short and J 5 bases short, with 9 bases between. The CDR3 loop spans 13 amino acids. Germline-derived CDR1 and CDR2 are SGHDT and YYEEEE. This CDR3 is CASSLRHGETQYF. CDR3 coding DNA: TGTGCCAGCAGCTTGAGACATGGGGAGACCCAGTACTTC.

V usage is TRBV30 and J usage is TRBJ1-4; D not certain. Trimming removed 3 bases from V and 2 bases from J, with 4 bases in between. The germline V gene has CDR1 GTSNPN and CDR2 SVGIG (reference sequence). CDR3 length: 12 amino acids. CDR3 sequence reads: CAWRATNEKLFF. CDR3 sequence (DNA): TGTGCCTGGAGAGCCACTAATGAAAAACTGTTTTTT. Drawing the rest from reference TRBV30 and TRBJ1-4, the complete variable domain is SQTIHQWPATLVQPVGSPLSLECTVEGTSNPNLYWYRQAAGRGLQLLFYSVGIGQISSEVPQNLSASRPQDRQFILSSKKLLLSDSGFYLCAWRATNEKLFFGSGTQLSVL.

The rearrangement links TRBV6-5 to TRBJ2-2; maybe TRBD2 (5 bases). CDR1 and CDR2 (germline): MNHEY, SVGAGI. CDR3 size: 13 residues. The ends were cut back, 6 bases at V and 6 bases at J, with 11 bases in the middle. The DNA for the CDR3 is TGTGCCAGCAGGTGGGGTAGCGCCGGGGAGCTGTTTTTT. This translates into CASRWGSAGELFF.

J is TRBJ2-7 and V is TRBV27; 7 nucleotides align to TRBD2. This CDR3 region has 16 residues. The V gene's germline CDR1 is MNHEY and CDR2 SMNVEV (reference sequence). The V segment lost 5 bases and the J segment 3 bases; nucleotides outside the gene matches: 13. CDR3 nucleotides: TGTGCCAGCAGTCCGGGCCTCCGGACTAGTGTCTACGAGCAGTACTTC. As protein: CASSPGLRTSVYEQYF.

This clone was detected a few times. The chain carries TRBV5-4 and TRBJ1-4; TRBD1 aligns across 7 bases. Losses at the gene ends were 5 bases for V and 3 bases for J; bases not matched to a gene: 4. Germline V gives CDR1 SGHNT, CDR2 YYREEE (reference sequence). The CDR3 runs 14 residues. The CDR3 spells CASRLQGANEKLFF. CDR3 coding DNA: TGTGCCAGCAGGTTGCAGGGGGCTAATGAAAAACTGTTTTTT.

The chain employs TRBV10-3 and TRBJ2-3; 12 positions agree with TRBD2. V shed 11 bases and J 2 bases; nucleotides not matched to a gene: 2. This CDR3 contains 13 residues. Germline CDR1 is ENHRY and CDR2 is SYGVKD. As DNA, the CDR3 is TGTGCCCTAGCGGGAGGGGACACAGATACGCAGTATTTT. This translates into CALAGGDTDTQYF.

The chain employs TRBV7-9 and TRBJ1-2; TRBD1 matches 7 bases. Trimming cost V 6 bases and J 4 bases; bases outside gene matches: 14. This CDR3 comprises 16 residues. CDR1 and CDR2 from the germline V gene are SEHNR and FQNEAQ (reference sequence). The CDR3 nucleotides read TGTGCCAGCAGTCCCTCCCGGGGACAGCGGGTCTATGGCTACACCTTC. Protein: CASSPSRGQRVYGYTF.

J is TRBJ2-7 and V is TRBV10-3; D might be TRBD2 (7 bases). The CDR3 loop spans 12 amino acids. Trimming shortened V by 11 bases and J by 4 bases, and 15 bases separated the two germline ends. Germline CDR1 reads ENHRY; CDR2 reads SYGVKD. The CDR3 DNA reads as TGTGCCGCAAGGGGGGGGGATTACGAGCAGTACGTC. This translates into CAARGGDYEQYV.

This clone showed up just a few times. The CDR3 DNA sequence: TGTGCCAGCAGCAAAGAGGGAGGCTACGAGCAGTACTTC. Protein: CASSKEGGYEQYF. The chain joins TRBV27 to TRBJ2-7, with D possibly matching TRBD2 (6 bases). V was clipped by 6 bases and J by 3 bases, with 12 bases between them. The germline V gene has CDR1 MNHEY and CDR2 SMNVEV (reference sequence). The CDR3 loop spans 13 amino acids.

The J gene is TRBJ2-5, the V gene TRBV5-1, with TRBD2 matching 15 bases. Per the germline V gene, CDR1 is SGHRS and CDR2 is YFSETQ. This CDR3 is 17 amino acids long. The ends lost 0 bases at V and 2 bases at J; junction bases unmatched: 2. This chain's CDR3 is CASSLEGLAGGQETQYF. DNA of the CDR3: TGCGCCAGCAGCTTGGAAGGACTAGCGGGAGGGCAAGAGACCCAGTACTTC.

This chain links TRBV6-6 with TRBJ1-5; perhaps TRBD1 as D (6 bases). V was trimmed by 6 bases and J by 6 bases, leaving 15 bases between them. The CDR3 is made up of 14 amino acids. Germline-derived CDR1 and CDR2 are MNHNY and SVGAGI (reference sequence). The CDR3, as DNA: TGTGCCAGCAGCACAGGGTTGGTGGGTCAGCCCCAGCATTTT. This sequence encodes CASSTGLVGQPQHF.

The gene calls are TRBV28 and TRBJ1-1; 8 nucleotides line up with TRBD1. The V gene's germline CDR1 is MDHEN and CDR2 SYDVKM. The CDR3 spans 12 residues. V was clipped by 6 bases and J by 8 bases; unmatched bases: 5. CDR3 DNA: TGTGCCAGCAGGTTCCGGACAGGGGAAGCTTTCTTT. Protein product: CASRFRTGEAFF.

The chain joins TRBV7-9 to TRBJ1-1; a weak D match, TRBD1 (5 bases). V was clipped by 3 bases and J by 4 bases, with 12 bases between them. The germline gives CDR1 SEHNR, CDR2 FQNEAQ (reference sequence). The CDR3 extends over 14 amino acids. The CDR3: CASSLLLGGTEAFF. Written as DNA, the CDR3 is TGTGCCAGCAGCTTGCTCCTGGGGGGCACTGAAGCTTTCTTT.

The chain recombines TRBV25-1 with TRBJ1-2; no firm D call. The V gene lost 5 bases and the J gene lost 1 base, with 5 bases spanning the gap. The CDR3 sequence is 12 residues long. The germline V gene encodes CDR1 MGHDK and CDR2 SYGVNS. The CDR3 spells CASSSGNYGYTF. In nucleotides, the CDR3 is TGTGCCAGCAGTTCCGGTAACTATGGCTACACCTTC.

The CDR3 spells CASSLTWTSGGYEQYF. CDR3 nucleotides: TGTGCCAGCAGTTTGACCTGGACTAGCGGGGGCTACGAGCAGTACTTC. The chain couples TRBV6-5 to TRBJ2-7, with 13 bases fitting TRBD2. V trimming: 4 bases; J trimming: 3 bases; junction bases outside the gene matches: 6. The CDR3 runs to 16 residues. Germline V lookup: CDR1 MNHEY, CDR2 SVGAGI.

In this sample, this clone turned up a few times. The chain carries TRBV4-2 and TRBJ2-3, with D possibly TRBD2 on 6 matching bases. CDR3 length: 18 amino acids. Looked up from germline, CDR1 is LGHNA and CDR2 is YNFKEQ. V was clipped by 1 base and J by 5 bases, with 22 bases between them. CDR3: CASSQGRRRDLGRDTQYF. The CDR3, as DNA: TGTGCCAGCAGCCAAGGGCGGAGGCGGGACCTAGGTAGAGATACGCAGTATTTT.

The V call is TRBV6-5, the J call TRBJ2-1; no reliable D call. V was trimmed by 6 bases and J by 7 bases, leaving 16 bases between them. The length of the CDR3 is 14 residues. Germline CDR1 and CDR2: MNHEY and SVGAGI. The CDR3 spells CASSPSSLGNEQFF. The DNA for the CDR3 is TGTGCCAGCAGCCCCTCCTCTCTAGGAAATGAGCAGTTCTTC.